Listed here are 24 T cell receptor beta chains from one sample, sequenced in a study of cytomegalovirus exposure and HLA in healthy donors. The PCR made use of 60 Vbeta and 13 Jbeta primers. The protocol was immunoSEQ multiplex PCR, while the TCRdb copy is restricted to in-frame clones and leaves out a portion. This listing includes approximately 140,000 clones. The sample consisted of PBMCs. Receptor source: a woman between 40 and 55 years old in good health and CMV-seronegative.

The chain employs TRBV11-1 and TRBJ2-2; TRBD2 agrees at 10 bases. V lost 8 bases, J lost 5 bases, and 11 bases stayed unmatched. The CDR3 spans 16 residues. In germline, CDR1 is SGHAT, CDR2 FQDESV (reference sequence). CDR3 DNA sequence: TGTGCCAGCCGGGAAAAGAGCGGGGGGGTTACCGGGGAGCTGTTTTTT. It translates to CASREKSGGVTGELFF.

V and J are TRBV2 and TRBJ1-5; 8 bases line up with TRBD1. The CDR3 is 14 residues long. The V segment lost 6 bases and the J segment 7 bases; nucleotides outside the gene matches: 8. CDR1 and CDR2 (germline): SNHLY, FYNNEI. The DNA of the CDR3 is TGTGCCAGCAGGCCCGGACAGGGAGTCCAGCCCCAGCATTTT. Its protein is CASRPGQGVQPQHF.

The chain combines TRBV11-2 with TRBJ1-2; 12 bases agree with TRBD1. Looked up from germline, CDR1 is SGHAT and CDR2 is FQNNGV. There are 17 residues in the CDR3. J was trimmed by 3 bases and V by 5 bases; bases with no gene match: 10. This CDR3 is CASSLTPGQGADYGYTF. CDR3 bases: TGTGCCAGCAGCCTTACCCCGGGACAGGGGGCGGACTATGGCTACACCTTC.

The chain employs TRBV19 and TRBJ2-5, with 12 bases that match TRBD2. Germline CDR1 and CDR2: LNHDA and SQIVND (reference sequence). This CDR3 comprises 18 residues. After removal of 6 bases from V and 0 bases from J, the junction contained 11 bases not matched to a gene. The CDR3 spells CASSPGASGGAYQETQYF. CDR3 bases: TGTGCCAGTAGCCCCGGCGCTAGCGGGGGGGCGTACCAAGAGACCCAGTACTTC.

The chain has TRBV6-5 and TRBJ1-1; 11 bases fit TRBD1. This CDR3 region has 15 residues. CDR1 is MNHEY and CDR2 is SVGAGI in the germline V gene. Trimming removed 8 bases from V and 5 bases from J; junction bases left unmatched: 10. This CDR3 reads CASRRTGGEGTEAFF. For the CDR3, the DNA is TGTGCCAGCCGACGGACAGGGGGCGAAGGGACTGAAGCTTTCTTT.

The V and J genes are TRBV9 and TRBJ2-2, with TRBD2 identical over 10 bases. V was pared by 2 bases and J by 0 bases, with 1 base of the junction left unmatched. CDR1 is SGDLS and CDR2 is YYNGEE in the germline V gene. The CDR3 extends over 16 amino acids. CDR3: CASSVLAGANTGELFF. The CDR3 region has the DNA TGTGCCAGCAGCGTCCTAGCGGGGGCGAACACCGGGGAGCTGTTTTTT.

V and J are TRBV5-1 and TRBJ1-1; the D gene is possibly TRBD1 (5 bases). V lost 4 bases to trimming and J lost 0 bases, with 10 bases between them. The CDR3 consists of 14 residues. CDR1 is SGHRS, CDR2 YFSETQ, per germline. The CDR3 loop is CASSPTGMNTEAFF. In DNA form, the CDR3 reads TGCGCCAGCAGCCCTACAGGCATGAACACTGAAGCTTTCTTT.

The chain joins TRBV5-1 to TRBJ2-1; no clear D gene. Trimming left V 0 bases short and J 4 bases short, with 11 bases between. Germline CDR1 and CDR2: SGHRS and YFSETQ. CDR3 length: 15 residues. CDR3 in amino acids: CASSLGQAMYNEQFF. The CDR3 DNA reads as TGCGCCAGCAGCTTGGGGCAGGCTATGTACAATGAGCAGTTCTTC.

In nucleotides, the CDR3 is TGTGCTAGTGGTTTGGGACAGGGGGGGATCTATGGCTACACCTTC. Translated: CASGLGQGGIYGYTF. This chain joins TRBV12-5 and TRBJ1-2, with 9 bases aligning to TRBD1. CDR1 LGHNT and CDR2 FRNRAP come from the germline V gene. V dropped 1 base and J dropped 4; count of bases not matched to a gene: 4. The CDR3 covers 15 residues.

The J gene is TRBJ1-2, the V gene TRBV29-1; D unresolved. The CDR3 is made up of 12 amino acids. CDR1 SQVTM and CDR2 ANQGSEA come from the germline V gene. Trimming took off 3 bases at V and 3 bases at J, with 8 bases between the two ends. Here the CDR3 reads CSVDLTDYGYTF. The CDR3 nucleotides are TGCAGCGTTGATCTGACTGACTATGGCTACACCTTC.

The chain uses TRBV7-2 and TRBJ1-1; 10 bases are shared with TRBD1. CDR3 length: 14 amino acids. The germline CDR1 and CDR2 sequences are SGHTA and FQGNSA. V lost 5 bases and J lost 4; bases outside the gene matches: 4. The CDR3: CASSGRTGGTEAFF. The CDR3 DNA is TGTGCCAGCAGCGGACGGACAGGGGGCACTGAAGCTTTCTTT.

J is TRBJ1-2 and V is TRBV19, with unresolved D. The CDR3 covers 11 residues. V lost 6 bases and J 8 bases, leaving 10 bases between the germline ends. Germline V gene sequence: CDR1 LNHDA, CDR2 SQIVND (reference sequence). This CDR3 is CASRGNVGYTF. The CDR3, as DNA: TGTGCCAGTAGGGGCAACGTGGGCTACACCTTC.

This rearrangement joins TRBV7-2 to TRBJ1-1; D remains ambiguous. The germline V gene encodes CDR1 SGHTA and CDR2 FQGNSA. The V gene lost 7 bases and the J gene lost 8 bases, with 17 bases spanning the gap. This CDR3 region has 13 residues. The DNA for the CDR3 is TGTGCCAGCACCCCGATTCGGGGAGGCGAAGCTTTCTTT. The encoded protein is CASTPIRGGEAFF.

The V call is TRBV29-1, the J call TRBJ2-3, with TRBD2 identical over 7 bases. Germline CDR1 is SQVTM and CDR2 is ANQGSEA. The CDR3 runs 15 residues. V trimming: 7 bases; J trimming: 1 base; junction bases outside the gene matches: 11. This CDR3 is CSGSNSGGGTDTQYF. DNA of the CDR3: TGCAGCGGTTCAAACTCGGGGGGAGGCACAGATACGCAGTATTTT.

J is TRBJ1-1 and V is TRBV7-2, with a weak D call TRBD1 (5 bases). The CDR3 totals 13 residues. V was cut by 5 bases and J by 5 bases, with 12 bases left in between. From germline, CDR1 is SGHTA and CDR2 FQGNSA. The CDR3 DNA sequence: TGTGCCAGCAGCCAGGCCCAGGGAACTGAAGCTTTCTTT. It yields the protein CASSQAQGTEAFF.

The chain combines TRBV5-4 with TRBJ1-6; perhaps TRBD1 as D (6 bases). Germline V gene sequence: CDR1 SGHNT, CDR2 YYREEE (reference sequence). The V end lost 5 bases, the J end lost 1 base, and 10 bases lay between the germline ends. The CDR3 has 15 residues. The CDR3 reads CASRFGQSYNSPLHF. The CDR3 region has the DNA TGTGCCAGCAGATTCGGACAGTCCTATAATTCACCCCTCCACTTT.

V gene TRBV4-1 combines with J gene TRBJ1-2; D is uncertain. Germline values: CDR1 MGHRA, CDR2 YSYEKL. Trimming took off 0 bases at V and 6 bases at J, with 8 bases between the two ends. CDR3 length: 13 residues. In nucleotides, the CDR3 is TGCGCCAGCAGCCAAGATTGGGGAGATGGCTACACCTTC. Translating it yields CASSQDWGDGYTF.

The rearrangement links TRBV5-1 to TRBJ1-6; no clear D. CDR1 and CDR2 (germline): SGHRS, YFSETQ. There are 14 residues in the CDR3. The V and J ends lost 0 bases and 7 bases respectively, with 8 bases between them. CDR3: CASSLVSENSPLHF. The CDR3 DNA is TGCGCCAGCAGCTTGGTCAGTGAAAATTCACCCCTCCACTTT.

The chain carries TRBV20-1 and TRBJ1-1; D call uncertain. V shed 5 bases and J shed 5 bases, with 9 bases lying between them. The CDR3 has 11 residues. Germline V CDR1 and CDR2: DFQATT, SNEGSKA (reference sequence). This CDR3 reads CSASRRTEAFF. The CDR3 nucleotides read TGCAGTGCTTCCAGGAGGACTGAAGCTTTCTTT.

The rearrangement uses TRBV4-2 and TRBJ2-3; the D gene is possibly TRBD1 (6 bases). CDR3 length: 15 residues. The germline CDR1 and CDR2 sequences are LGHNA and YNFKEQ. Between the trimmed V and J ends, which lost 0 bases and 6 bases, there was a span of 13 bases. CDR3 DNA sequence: TGTGCCAGCAGCCAAGATCCAGGGGCAGGGGATACGCAGTATTTT. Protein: CASSQDPGAGDTQYF.

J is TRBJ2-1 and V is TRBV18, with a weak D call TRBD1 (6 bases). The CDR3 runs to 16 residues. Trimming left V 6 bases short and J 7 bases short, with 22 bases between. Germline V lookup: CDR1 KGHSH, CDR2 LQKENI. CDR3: CASSSRSTGTQNEQFF. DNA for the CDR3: TGTGCCAGCTCGTCAAGATCTACCGGGACACAGAATGAGCAGTTCTTC.

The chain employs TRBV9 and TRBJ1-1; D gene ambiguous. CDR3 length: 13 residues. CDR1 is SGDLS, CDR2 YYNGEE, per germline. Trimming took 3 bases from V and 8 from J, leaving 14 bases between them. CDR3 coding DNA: TGTGCCAGCAGCGGACTGCCTAATAGGGAAGCTTTCTTT. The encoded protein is CASSGLPNREAFF. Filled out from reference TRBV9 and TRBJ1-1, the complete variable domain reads DSGVTQTPKHLITATGQRVTLRCSPRSGDLSVYWYQQSLDQGLQFLIQYYNGEERAKGNILERFSAQQFPDLHSELNLSSLELGDSALYFCASSGLPNREAFFGQGTRLTVV.

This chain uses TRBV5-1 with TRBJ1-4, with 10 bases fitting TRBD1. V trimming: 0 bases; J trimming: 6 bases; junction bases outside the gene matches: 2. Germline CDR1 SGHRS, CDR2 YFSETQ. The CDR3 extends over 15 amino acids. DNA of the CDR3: TGCGCCAGCAGCTTGGGTGGGACAGGGGATGAAAAACTGTTTTTT. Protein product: CASSLGGTGDEKLFF.

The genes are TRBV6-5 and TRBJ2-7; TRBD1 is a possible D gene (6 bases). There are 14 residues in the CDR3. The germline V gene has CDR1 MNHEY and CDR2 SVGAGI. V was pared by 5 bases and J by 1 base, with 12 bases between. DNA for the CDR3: TGTGCCAGCAGTCCTTTAGGGGGTTCCTACGAGCAGTACGTC. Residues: CASSPLGGSYEQYV.